Sequencing of this T cell receptor (beta chain) was carried out in a study of T cells in Graves' hyperthyroidism and ophthalmopathy. TCR beta CDR3 regions were amplified from RNA. Using the HTBI primer set, a first-round RT-PCR was run on the TCR CDR3. MiXCR, applied by TCRdb to the multiplex PCR reads, yields one record per CDR3 protein. The table lists about 620,000 distinct CDR3 sequences, 15% to 20% of them singletons. This CDR3 comprises 15 residues. Trimming removed 1 base from V and 7 bases from J, with 14 bases in between. Germline CDR1 reads SGHVS; CDR2 reads FNYEAQ. This TCR was recovered from a woman in her 30s with Graves' hyperthyroidism. Sequenced material: blood. J is TRBJ2-1 and V is TRBV7-6; weak D call: TRBD1 (6 bases). The CDR3 bases are TGTGCCAGCAGCTTAGTTTCTGGCAGGGGTAATGAGCAGTTCTTC. Its protein product is CASSLVSGRGNEQFF.